This TCR beta chain was captured by sequencing in a study of blood T cell repertoires in COVID-19. Using immunoSEQ multiplex PCR, the repertoire was profiled, and TCRdb retains in-frame clones only, with some absent. The sample contains about 400,000 clones, around 88% of which appear only once. The sequence derives from an older woman with COVID-19, enrolled during active disease. Specimen: peripheral blood.

CDR3 nucleotide sequence: TGTGCCAGCAGTTACCCCCCAAAGCGGGGGGGGGATACGCAGTATTTT. Translation: CASSYPPKRGGDTQYF. The chain couples TRBV6-6 to TRBJ2-3, with 10 positions matching TRBD2. V shed 2 bases, J shed 6 bases, and the junction held 8 bases outside the gene matches. The CDR3 totals 16 residues. Germline V lookup: CDR1 MNHNY, CDR2 SVGAGI (reference sequence).